The 22 T cell receptor beta chains below all came from one sample that was sequenced in a study of blood T cell repertoires in COVID-19. Repertoires were generated with immunoSEQ multiplex PCR, while TCRdb's copy carries only in-frame clones and drops some. Here the sample spans about 140,000 clones, 86% being singletons. The specimen was PBMCs or T cells enriched from blood (not recorded which). The receptors derive from a man in his fifties who had recovered from COVID-19.

The rearrangement joins TRBV4-3 to TRBJ1-4, with TRBD1 matching 10 bases. CDR3 length equals 15 residues. Germline loops: CDR1 LGHNA, CDR2 YSLEER. V lost 1 base to trimming and J lost 7 bases; unmatched junction nucleotides: 3. The CDR3, as DNA: TGCGCCAGCAGCCAAGGGGACAGGGGTGGTGAAAAACTGTTTTTT. Translation gives CASSQGDRGGEKLFF.

The gene calls are TRBV7-8 and TRBJ1-5, with D tentatively TRBD1 (5 bases). Between the trimmed V and J ends, which lost 3 bases and 4 bases, there was a span of 13 bases. Per germline, CDR1 SGHVS and CDR2 FQNEAQ. This CDR3 contains 15 residues. CDR3 amino acids: CASSLMGGGNQPQHF. DNA for the CDR3: TGTGCCAGCAGCTTGATGGGGGGTGGTAATCAGCCCCAGCATTTT.

J is TRBJ1-2 and V is TRBV7-9; 8 bases are a match to TRBD1. This CDR3 has 11 residues. Losses at the gene ends were 4 bases for V and 13 bases for J; bases not matched to a gene: 5. Germline CDR1 and CDR2: SEHNR and FQNEAQ (reference sequence). The chain's CDR3 is CASSSRGRLTF. CDR3 in DNA: TGTGCCAGCAGCTCCAGGGGGCGTCTCACCTTC.

This clone was seen a single time. CDR3 loop: CASSSDTAYNEQFF. The DNA for the CDR3 is TGCGCCAGCAGCTCCGATACTGCCTACAATGAGCAGTTCTTC. The chain carries TRBV5-1 and TRBJ2-1, with D uncertain. CDR1 and CDR2 (germline): SGHRS, YFSETQ. The CDR3 has 14 residues. V was clipped by 3 bases and J by 2 bases, with 9 bases between them.

This clone was observed a few times. This rearrangement joins TRBV6-5 to TRBJ2-6; D is unresolved. The V gene's germline CDR1 is MNHEY and CDR2 SVGAGI. V was trimmed by 5 bases and J by 4 bases, leaving 9 bases between them. The CDR3 has 14 residues. This chain's CDR3 is CASSPIGGANVLTF. The CDR3 DNA sequence: TGTGCCAGCAGTCCCATTGGCGGGGCCAACGTCCTGACTTTC.

The CDR3 DNA is TGCGCCAGCAGCTTGGCAGGGTCGGGTAATGAAAAACTGTTTTTT. Translating gives CASSLAGSGNEKLFF. J is TRBJ1-4 and V is TRBV5-1; D possibly corresponds to TRBD1 (5 bases). The V end lost 0 bases, the J end lost 4 bases, and 10 bases lay between the germline ends. There are 15 residues in the CDR3. CDR1 and CDR2 from the germline V gene are SGHRS and YFSETQ.

This sequence joins TRBV7-9 and TRBJ1-1; D unclear. V was shortened by 2 bases and J by 8 bases, with 6 bases between the two germline ends. The CDR3 length is 11 residues. Germline CDR1 is SEHNR and CDR2 is FQNEAQ (reference sequence). CDR3 sequence (DNA): TGTGCCAGCAGCTTAATGCGGGAAGCTTTCTTT. Translating gives CASSLMREAFF.

The chain is built from TRBV3-1 (or the pseudogene TRBV3-2) and TRBJ2-5; D ambiguous. The germline gives CDR1 LGHDT, CDR2 YNNKEL (reference sequence). The CDR3 runs 13 residues. Trimming cost V 5 bases and J 2 bases, with 9 bases left between them. The CDR3 reads CASSVDIQETQYF. DNA of the CDR3: TGTGCCAGCAGCGTTGACATACAAGAGACCCAGTACTTC.

The rearrangement joins TRBV5-1 to TRBJ1-1; TRBD1 matches at 8 bases. CDR1 is SGHRS, CDR2 YFSETQ, per germline. Losses at the gene ends were 5 bases for V and 1 base for J; bases not matched to a gene: 4. This CDR3 spans 14 amino acids. CDR3 sequence: CASRLTGGNTEAFF. CDR3 sequence (DNA): TGCGCCAGCAGACTAACAGGGGGGAACACTGAAGCTTTCTTT.

The J gene is TRBJ1-2, the V gene TRBV30; D is perhaps TRBD1 (6 bases). V was shortened by 4 bases and J by 4 bases, with 19 bases between the two germline ends. This CDR3 has 15 residues. Germline V gives CDR1 GTSNPN, CDR2 SVGIG (reference sequence). This CDR3 is CAWNIPAGGGYGYTF. In nucleotides, the CDR3 is TGTGCCTGGAACATCCCAGCGGGGGGCGGCTATGGCTACACCTTC.

The chain recombines TRBV28 with TRBJ1-5; TRBD1 aligns across 7 bases. The CDR3 runs to 13 residues. The V gene's germline CDR1 is MDHEN and CDR2 SYDVKM. The ends lost 5 bases at V and 4 bases at J; junction bases unmatched: 2. The CDR3 nucleotides read TGTGCCAGCAGTGGGGACAGAAATCAGCCCCAGCATTTT. The encoded protein is CASSGDRNQPQHF.

The chain employs TRBV5-4 and TRBJ2-4; a possible D gene is TRBD1 (6 bases). CDR1 and CDR2 (germline): SGHNT, YYREEE (reference sequence). The CDR3 totals 14 residues. Trimming removed 5 bases from V and 2 bases from J, with 11 bases in between. The CDR3 sequence is CASSNGTTKNIQYF. The CDR3, as DNA: TGTGCCAGCAGTAACGGGACAACCAAAAACATTCAGTACTTC.

V gene TRBV29-1 combines with J gene TRBJ1-4; D is unresolved. This CDR3 spans 13 amino acids. CDR1 is SQVTM, CDR2 ANQGSEA, per germline. Trimming pared 8 bases from V and 4 bases from J, leaving 14 bases between. The CDR3 reads CSIYLDLNEKLFF. Written as DNA, the CDR3 is TGCAGCATATACCTAGACCTTAATGAAAAACTGTTTTTT.

This chain links TRBV6-2 or TRBV6-3 with TRBJ1-5, with D perhaps TRBD1 (6 bases). This CDR3 comprises 15 residues. V was trimmed by 5 bases and J by 0 bases, leaving 11 bases between them. CDR1 and CDR2 from the germline V gene are MNHEY and SVGEGT. The CDR3 here is CASSPRQVSNQPQHF. CDR3 coding DNA: TGTGCCAGCAGTCCGCGACAGGTTAGCAATCAGCCCCAGCATTTT.

This chain connects TRBV11-2 to TRBJ1-5; weak D call: TRBD1 (5 bases). The V gene lost 5 bases and the J gene lost 0 bases, with 14 bases spanning the gap. Germline loops: CDR1 SGHAT, CDR2 FQNNGV. This CDR3 has 16 amino acids. The CDR3: CASSHPTEDSNQPQHF. CDR3 DNA: TGTGCCAGCAGCCACCCGACAGAGGATAGCAATCAGCCCCAGCATTTT.

This clone occurred once. The chain combines TRBV5-4 with TRBJ1-6; 8 bases agree with TRBD1. Germline V CDR1 and CDR2: SGHNT, YYREEE (reference sequence). V shed 5 bases and J 7 bases; nucleotides not matched to a gene: 5. This CDR3 has 14 residues. The CDR3 DNA is TGTGCCAGCAGTTACAGGGGGTCAAATTCACCCCTCCACTTT. Translating gives CASSYRGSNSPLHF.

The V gene is TRBV24-1, the J gene TRBJ2-1; unclear D gene. The CDR3 has 13 residues. V gave up 4 bases and J gave up 13 bases, with 16 bases separating them. Germline V gene sequence: CDR1 KGHDR, CDR2 SFDVKD. CDR3 amino acids: CATSEGSLSNQFF. DNA for the CDR3: TGTGCCACCAGTGAGGGTAGCCTTAGCAACCAGTTCTTC.

The rearrangement joins TRBV18 to TRBJ1-5; D is perhaps TRBD1 (6 bases). Germline CDR1 reads KGHSH; CDR2 reads LQKENI. Trimming shortened V by 0 bases and J by 7 bases, and 10 bases separated the two germline ends. The CDR3 consists of 14 residues. The CDR3, as DNA: TGTGCCAGCTCACCACCGGGGGCTGGGCAGCCCCAGCATTTT. It encodes CASSPPGAGQPQHF.

The rearrangement joins TRBV12-3 or TRBV12-4 to TRBJ2-7; D unclear. The ends were cut back, 3 bases at V and 2 bases at J, with 8 bases in the middle. The CDR3 totals 13 residues. In DNA form, the CDR3 reads TGTGCCAGCAGTTTGACTTCCGCCTACGAGCAGTACTTC. The encoded protein is CASSLTSAYEQYF.

In DNA form, the CDR3 reads TGTGCCAGCAGCGCGGACAGACGGAACACCGGGGAGCTGTTTTTT. This codes for CASSADRRNTGELFF. V and J are TRBV11-2 and TRBJ2-2; a weak D match, TRBD1 (6 bases). This CDR3 spans 15 amino acids. With 5 bases removed from V and 1 base from J, the gap between germline ends came to 11 bases. CDR1 is SGHAT and CDR2 is FQNNGV in the germline V gene.

This clone has a single count. The chain employs TRBV4-2 and TRBJ2-2, with D possibly matching TRBD2 (6 bases). The CDR3 length is 17 residues. In germline, CDR1 is LGHNA, CDR2 YNFKEQ. Between the trimmed V and J ends, which lost 3 bases and 6 bases, there was a span of 20 bases. The CDR3 DNA reads TGTGCCAGCAGCCACCCTACTGGGGAGGTAGGGGCCGGGGAGCTGTTTTTT. It encodes CASSHPTGEVGAGELFF.

The V and J genes are TRBV24-1 and TRBJ2-5; 11 bases align to TRBD1. This CDR3 has 18 amino acids. V gave up 3 bases and J gave up 5 bases; unmatched junction bases: 13. Germline CDR1 reads KGHDR; CDR2 reads SFDVKD. Here the CDR3 reads CATSDAGQGGGDSETQYF. In nucleotides, the CDR3 is TGTGCCACCAGTGATGCGGGACAGGGGGGAGGGGATTCTGAGACCCAGTACTTC.